A selection of T cell receptor beta chains follows, all from one sample in a study of blood T cell repertoires in COVID-19. Profiling relied on immunoSEQ multiplex PCR, and the TCRdb table lists in-frame clones only, not all of them. The sample has over 450,000 clones; roughly nine tenths are singletons. Sequencing used peripheral blood. All receptors come from a woman in her 50s with COVID-19, enrolled during active disease. Both conserved end residues are part of each CDR3.

TRBJ2-1 | TRBV29-1 | CSVAVSSYNEQFF
TRBJ2-7 | TRBV4-2 | CASSQGNTGEQYF
TRBJ1-1 | TRBV7-9 | CASSLGLSEAFF
TRBJ1-2 | TRBV28 | CASSPTGRGYTF
TRBJ1-2 | TRBV10-2 | CASSELADSYGYTF
TRBJ2-1 | TRBV28 | CASSLETGAYNEQFF
TRBJ2-7 | TRBV10-3 | CAIRSWDRGHEQYF
TRBJ2-7 | TRBV9 | CASSVTSGPSYEQYF
TRBJ2-7 | TRBV15 | CATSRGVSGAYEQYF
TRBJ2-5 | TRBV30 | CAGELVGETQYF
TRBJ1-5 | TRBV19 | CAANTGYSNQPQHF
TRBJ1-1 | TRBV30 | CAWSIGGRDTEAFF
TRBJ2-3 | TRBV30 | CAYGLSDTQYF
TRBJ1-1 | TRBV13 | CASSSRSLDRASEAFF
TRBJ1-4 | TRBV24-1 | CAIKGWEGGEKLFF
TRBJ2-3 | TRBV12-3/TRBV12-4 | CASITGVTDTQYF
TRBJ1-2 | TRBV30 | CAWSPDRSYGYTF
TRBJ1-3 | TRBV7-2 | CASSPGPGLGGNTIYF
TRBJ2-3 | TRBV15 | CATSRAKVVGQGPRDTQYF
TRBJ1-5 | TRBV24-1 | CATSREGARQPQHF
TRBJ2-7 | TRBV11-2 | CASSLGEAREQYF
TRBJ2-1 | TRBV6-5 | CASRTGTLHNEQFF
TRBJ2-6 | TRBV24-1 | CATSGEGAGANVLTF
TRBJ1-3 | TRBV5-1 | CASSFNREGSGNTIYF
TRBJ1-2 | TRBV30 | CAWSHERDSPWHGYTF
TRBJ2-6 | TRBV6-4 | CASSRQAGANVLTF
TRBJ1-5 | TRBV12-3/TRBV12-4 | CASTQGGNQPQHF
TRBJ2-5 | TRBV5-1 | CASSSRTSGGKETQYF
TRBJ2-7 | TRBV6-5 | CASSTGAEQYF
TRBJ2-3 | TRBV6-5 | CASSWELQYF
TRBJ2-7 | TRBV11-3 | CASSLESTDAYEQYF
TRBJ1-4 | TRBV14 | CASSQGNEGAGPNEKLFF